The 24 T cell receptor beta chains given below trace back to one sample, sequenced in a study of Ad26.COV2.S vaccination and SARS-CoV-2 variants. Profiling relied on immunoSEQ multiplex PCR, and the TCRdb table lists in-frame clones only, not all of them. The repertoire holds hundreds of thousands of clones, with approximately 86% as singletons. Treatment defined: over 15 received Ad26.COV2.S at low or high dose, single or two shots; several received placebo; per-sample allocation not given. After the first vaccine or placebo injection, samples were drawn on day 63. The sample here was peripheral blood, taken in a trial of Ad26.COV2.S vaccine versus placebo. These receptors all stem from a person aged 18-65 years who received the Ad26.COV2.S COVID-19 vaccine or a placebo.

J is TRBJ2-3 and V is TRBV27, with D unresolved. V was clipped by 2 bases and J by 2 bases, with 14 bases between them. The CDR3 consists of 16 residues. Germline V CDR1 and CDR2: MNHEY, SMNVEV (reference sequence). CDR3 DNA sequence: TGTGCCAGCAGTTTAGCGTCCGGGCCCTTCACAGATACGCAGTATTTT. This translates into CASSLASGPFTDTQYF.

The rearrangement links TRBV18 to TRBJ2-2; no clear D. The CDR3 covers 17 residues. Germline values: CDR1 KGHSH, CDR2 LQKENI. Trimming cost V 2 bases and J 5 bases, with 18 bases left between them. CDR3 protein: CASSPVAGSLWTGELFF. CDR3 in DNA: TGTGCCAGCTCACCAGTCGCCGGGTCTCTTTGGACCGGGGAGCTGTTTTTT.

The chain is built from TRBV4-3 and TRBJ2-1; D remains unclear. This CDR3 is 13 amino acids long. V lost 0 bases and J lost 12, with 12 bases in between. CDR1 and CDR2 (germline): LGHNA, YSLEER. The CDR3: CASSQDYGLVQFF. CDR3 nucleotides: TGCGCCAGCAGCCAAGATTATGGTCTGGTGCAGTTCTTC.

The chain combines TRBV24-1 with TRBJ1-5, with D unresolved. Germline V gives CDR1 KGHDR, CDR2 SFDVKD. V shed 4 bases and J shed 5 bases, with 11 bases lying between them. This CDR3 region has 14 residues. This chain's CDR3 is CATSDPRYDQPQHF. The CDR3 DNA is TGTGCCACCAGTGACCCTCGATACGATCAGCCCCAGCATTTT.

This clone appeared once. The gene calls are TRBV7-2 and TRBJ2-3, with D perhaps assigned TRBD1 or TRBD2 (6 bases each). CDR1 is SGHTA, CDR2 FQGNSA, per germline. The V end lost 1 base, the J end lost 4 bases, and 15 bases lay between the germline ends. This CDR3 contains 16 residues. The CDR3 protein is CASSLGLGGHADTQYF. CDR3 bases: TGTGCCAGCAGCTTAGGGTTGGGGGGCCACGCAGATACGCAGTATTTT.

This chain connects TRBV10-3 to TRBJ2-7; 11 bases line up with TRBD2. This CDR3 contains 16 residues. The germline V gene has CDR1 ENHRY and CDR2 SYGVKD. V lost 2 bases, J lost 7 bases, and 10 bases stayed unmatched. The CDR3 loop reads CAISERPSSGRKEQYF. Here the CDR3 DNA reads TGTGCCATCAGTGAGAGGCCGTCTAGCGGGAGGAAAGAGCAGTACTTC.

This chain uses TRBV27 with TRBJ1-4; D not certain. The CDR3 extends over 14 amino acids. Germline V gene sequence: CDR1 MNHEY, CDR2 SMNVEV (reference sequence). With 6 bases removed from V and 4 bases from J, the gap between germline ends came to 12 bases. CDR3 sequence (DNA): TGTGCCAGCAGGGGCCGAGGGAATAATGAAAAACTGTTTTTT. This codes for CASRGRGNNEKLFF.

The chain uses TRBV2 and TRBJ2-1, with 8 bases identical to TRBD1. Germline trimming cut 7 bases from V and 7 bases from J; bases unmatched to any gene: 6. The CDR3 covers 13 residues. Germline loops: CDR1 SNHLY, CDR2 FYNNEI. The CDR3 is CASTDDRGNEQFF. CDR3 nucleotide sequence: TGTGCCAGCACCGACGACAGGGGTAATGAGCAGTTCTTC.

V is TRBV7-2 and J is TRBJ2-7; 12 positions match TRBD2. The V gene end was trimmed by 1 base and the J gene end by 2 bases; junction bases not matched to a gene: 0. The CDR3 spans 15 residues. Germline values: CDR1 SGHTA, CDR2 FQGNSA. The CDR3 coding sequence is TGTGCCAGCAGCTTAGGACTAGCGGGAGCCTACGAGCAGTACTTC. It codes for CASSLGLAGAYEQYF.

V and J are TRBV27 and TRBJ2-7; D call uncertain. V gave up 2 bases and J gave up 7 bases, with 9 bases separating them. Germline values: CDR1 MNHEY, CDR2 SMNVEV (reference sequence). The CDR3 loop spans 12 amino acids. CDR3 in amino acids: CASSLGLGEQYF. In DNA form, the CDR3 reads TGTGCCAGCAGTTTAGGTTTGGGGGAGCAGTACTTC.

CDR3 nucleotide sequence: TGTGCAAGTCGCCCCCACCTTCCCGGGACAGGGGATCGCCAGCCCCAGCATTTT. Protein sequence: CASRPHLPGTGDRQPQHF. The rearrangement uses TRBV12-2 and TRBJ1-5; the table's TRBD1 call for D was not verified on the DNA. TRBV12-2 is flagged as a pseudogene. The CDR3 runs 18 residues.

The chain has TRBV19 and TRBJ2-4, with D perhaps matching TRBD1 (5 bases). Trimming removed 3 bases from V and 2 bases from J, with 14 bases in between. The CDR3 sequence is 16 residues long. The germline CDR1 and CDR2 sequences are LNHDA and SQIVND (reference sequence). The CDR3 DNA follows: TGTGCCAGTAGTATCTTTCCAGGGCTGACCAAAAACATTCAGTACTTC. Encoded protein: CASSIFPGLTKNIQYF. Drawing the rest from reference TRBV19 and TRBJ2-4, the complete variable domain is DGGITQSPKYLFRKEGQNVTLSCEQNLNHDAMYWYRQDPGQGLRLIYYSQIVNDFQKGDIAEGYSVSREKKESFPLTVTSAQKNPTAFYLCASSIFPGLTKNIQYFGAGTRLSVL.

This rearrangement joins TRBV5-5 to TRBJ1-1; weak D call: TRBD1 (6 bases). CDR3 length: 13 residues. V lost 0 bases to trimming and J lost 11 bases, with 14 bases between them. Germline V gene data show CDR1 as SGHKS and CDR2 as YYEKEE (reference sequence). The CDR3 nucleotides are TGTGCCAGCAGCTTGGATGTCAGGGGACGGGCTTTCTTT. This codes for CASSLDVRGRAFF.

This rearrangement joins TRBV4-2 to TRBJ1-1, with D hard to call. The CDR3 has 15 amino acids. V lost 4 bases and J lost 4, with 16 bases in between. The V gene's germline CDR1 is LGHNA and CDR2 YNFKEQ. The CDR3 reads CASSPDLFGSTEAFF. The CDR3 DNA is TGTGCCAGCAGCCCGGACCTTTTCGGTAGCACTGAAGCTTTCTTT.

The chain links TRBV28 to TRBJ2-3; no clear D. This CDR3 has 16 residues. Trimming pared 7 bases from V and 2 bases from J, leaving 19 bases between. Germline-derived CDR1 and CDR2 are MDHEN and SYDVKM. The CDR3 sequence is CASTGGGGNFTDTQYF. The CDR3 nucleotides are TGTGCCAGCACCGGTGGTGGCGGTAACTTCACAGATACGCAGTATTTT.

The chain joins TRBV18 to TRBJ1-4, with 9 bases aligning to TRBD1. The CDR3 runs to 15 residues. The junction had 6 bases not matched to a gene; V was cut back by 3 bases and J by 7 bases. In germline, CDR1 is KGHSH, CDR2 LQKENI. CDR3 amino acids: CASSPQTGGFEKLFF. The CDR3 DNA sequence: TGTGCCAGCTCACCGCAGACAGGGGGGTTTGAAAAACTGTTTTTT.

The gene calls are TRBV19 and TRBJ2-1, with D maybe TRBD2 (5 bases). Germline lookup yields CDR1 LNHDA and CDR2 SQIVND (reference sequence). The CDR3 extends over 15 amino acids. Trimming left V 5 bases short and J 0 bases short, with 11 bases between. The CDR3 loop is CASSSSGISYNEQFF. The CDR3 bases are TGTGCCAGTAGTTCCAGCGGTATCTCCTACAATGAGCAGTTCTTC.

The chain has TRBV5-1 and TRBJ2-1, with 10 nucleotides matching TRBD2. Trimming cost V 2 bases and J 4 bases; bases outside gene matches: 9. Germline V gives CDR1 SGHRS, CDR2 YFSETQ. The CDR3 runs 17 residues. CDR3 DNA sequence: TGCGCCAGCAGCTTCAAAATACTAGCGGGGTCTTACAATGAGCAGTTCTTC. Encoded protein: CASSFKILAGSYNEQFF.

CDR3 region: CASSTTTAGADGYTF. The CDR3 region has the DNA TGTGCCAGTAGTACGACAACGGCGGGGGCTGATGGCTACACCTTC. V and J are TRBV19 and TRBJ1-2, with D maybe TRBD1 (6 bases). Germline V gene data show CDR1 as LNHDA and CDR2 as SQIVND (reference sequence). The CDR3 has 15 amino acids. Trimming pared 4 bases from V and 6 bases from J, leaving 18 bases between. Variable domain in full (rest from reference TRBV19 and TRBJ1-2): DGGITQSPKYLFRKEGQNVTLSCEQNLNHDAMYWYRQDPGQGLRLIYYSQIVNDFQKGDIAEGYSVSREKKESFPLTVTSAQKNPTAFYLCASSTTTAGADGYTFGSGTRLTVV.

V and J are TRBV30 and TRBJ2-1, with D possibly matching TRBD1 (5 bases). This CDR3 comprises 16 residues. Germline V gene lookup returns CDR1 GTSNPN and CDR2 SVGIG (reference sequence). V lost 3 bases to trimming and J lost 4 bases, with 19 bases between them. The CDR3 nucleotides read TGTGCCTGGAGCTGGGGCCCGCTGGACCCTTACAATGAGCAGTTCTTC. Residues: CAWSWGPLDPYNEQFF.

The V gene is TRBV19, the J gene TRBJ2-3; the D is unclear. The CDR3 spans 13 residues. The V and J ends lost 7 bases and 4 bases respectively, with 12 bases between them. Germline V gene lookup returns CDR1 LNHDA and CDR2 SQIVND (reference sequence). CDR3 sequence: CASKAPLADTQYF. In nucleotides, the CDR3 is TGTGCCAGTAAGGCCCCGCTGGCAGATACGCAGTATTTT.

CDR3 DNA: TGTGCCAGTAGTATGAGAAGGGCAGAAGCTTTCTTT. This gives the protein CASSMRRAEAFF. The chain joins TRBV19 to TRBJ1-1; no clear D gene. The CDR3 runs 12 residues. In germline, CDR1 is LNHDA, CDR2 SQIVND (reference sequence). V was pared by 3 bases and J by 8 bases, with 10 bases between.

The chain links TRBV19 to TRBJ1-1, with D tentatively TRBD1 (5 bases). V was pared by 3 bases and J by 6 bases, with 17 bases between. The germline V gene encodes CDR1 LNHDA and CDR2 SQIVND (reference sequence). The CDR3 covers 15 residues. The CDR3, as DNA: TGTGCCAGTAGTATGGTGGGGGAATCCAAGCCTGAAGCTTTCTTT. Protein product: CASSMVGESKPEAFF.

V gene TRBV4-1 combines with J gene TRBJ1-4; D not resolved. The CDR3 is made up of 17 amino acids. Between the trimmed V and J ends, which lost 4 bases and 5 bases, there was a span of 20 bases. From germline, CDR1 is MGHRA and CDR2 YSYEKL. CDR3 in DNA: TGCGCCAGCAGCCTACGTTTGCAGGCCTCCGGGAATGAAAAACTGTTTTTT. Residues: CASSLRLQASGNEKLFF.